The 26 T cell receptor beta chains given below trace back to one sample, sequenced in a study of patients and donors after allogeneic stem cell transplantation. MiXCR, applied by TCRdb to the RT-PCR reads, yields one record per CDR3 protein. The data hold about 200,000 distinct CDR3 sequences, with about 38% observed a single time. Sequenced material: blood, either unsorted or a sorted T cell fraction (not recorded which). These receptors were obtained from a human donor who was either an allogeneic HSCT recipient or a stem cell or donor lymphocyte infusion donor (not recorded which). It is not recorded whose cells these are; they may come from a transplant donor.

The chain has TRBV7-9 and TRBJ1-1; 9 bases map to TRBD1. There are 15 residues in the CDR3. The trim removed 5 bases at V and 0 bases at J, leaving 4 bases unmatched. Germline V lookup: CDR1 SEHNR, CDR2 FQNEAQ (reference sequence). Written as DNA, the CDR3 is TGTGCCAGCAGCCCGGGACAGGGCATGAACACTGAAGCTTTCTTT. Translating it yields CASSPGQGMNTEAFF.

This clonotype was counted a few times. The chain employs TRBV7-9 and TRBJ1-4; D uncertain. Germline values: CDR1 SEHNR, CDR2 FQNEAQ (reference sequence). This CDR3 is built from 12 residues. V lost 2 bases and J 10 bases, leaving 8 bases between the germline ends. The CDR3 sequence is CASSLRKGKLFF. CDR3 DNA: TGTGCCAGCAGCTTAAGGAAGGGAAAACTGTTTTTT.

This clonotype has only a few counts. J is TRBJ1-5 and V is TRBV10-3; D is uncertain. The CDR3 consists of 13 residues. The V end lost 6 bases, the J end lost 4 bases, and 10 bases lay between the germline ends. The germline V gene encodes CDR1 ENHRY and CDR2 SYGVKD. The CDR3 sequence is CAIRDRGNQPQHF. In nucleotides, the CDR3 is TGTGCCATCAGAGATCGAGGGAATCAGCCCCAGCATTTT.

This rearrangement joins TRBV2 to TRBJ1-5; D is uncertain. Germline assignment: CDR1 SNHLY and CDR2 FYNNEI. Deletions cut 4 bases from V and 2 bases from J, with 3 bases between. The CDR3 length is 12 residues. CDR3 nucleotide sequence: TGTGCCAGCAGTGCAGGCAATCAGCCCCAGCATTTT. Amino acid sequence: CASSAGNQPQHF.

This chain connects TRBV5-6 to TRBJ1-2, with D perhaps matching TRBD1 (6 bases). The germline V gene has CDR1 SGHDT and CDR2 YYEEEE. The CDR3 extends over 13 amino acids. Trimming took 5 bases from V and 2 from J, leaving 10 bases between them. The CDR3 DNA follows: TGTGCCAGCAGAGGGACACCCAACTATGGCTACACCTTC. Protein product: CASRGTPNYGYTF.

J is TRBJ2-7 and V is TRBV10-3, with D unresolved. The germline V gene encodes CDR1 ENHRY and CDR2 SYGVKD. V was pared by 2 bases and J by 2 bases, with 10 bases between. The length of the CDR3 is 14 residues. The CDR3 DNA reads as TGTGCCATCAGTGAGGGTCCTCTCACCTACGAGCAGTACTTC. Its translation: CAISEGPLTYEQYF.

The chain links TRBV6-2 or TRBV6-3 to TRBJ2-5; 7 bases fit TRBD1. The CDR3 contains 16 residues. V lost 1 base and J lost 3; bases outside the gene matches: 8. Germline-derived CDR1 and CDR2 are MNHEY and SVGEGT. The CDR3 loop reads CASSYYRDRVEETQYF. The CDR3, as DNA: TGTGCCAGCAGTTACTACCGGGACAGAGTAGAAGAGACCCAGTACTTC.

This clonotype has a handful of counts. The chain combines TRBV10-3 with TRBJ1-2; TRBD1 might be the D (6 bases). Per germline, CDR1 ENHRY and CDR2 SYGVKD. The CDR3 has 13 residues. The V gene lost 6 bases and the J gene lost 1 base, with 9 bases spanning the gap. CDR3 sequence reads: CAISRDINYGYTF. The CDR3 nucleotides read TGTGCCATCAGCCGGGACATTAACTATGGCTACACCTTC.

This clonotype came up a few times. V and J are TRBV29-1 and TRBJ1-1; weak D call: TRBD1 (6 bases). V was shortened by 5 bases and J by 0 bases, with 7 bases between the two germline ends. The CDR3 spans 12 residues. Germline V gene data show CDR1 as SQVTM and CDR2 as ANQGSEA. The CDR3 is CSVTGMNTEAFF. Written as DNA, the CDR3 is TGCAGCGTTACAGGGATGAACACTGAAGCTTTCTTT.

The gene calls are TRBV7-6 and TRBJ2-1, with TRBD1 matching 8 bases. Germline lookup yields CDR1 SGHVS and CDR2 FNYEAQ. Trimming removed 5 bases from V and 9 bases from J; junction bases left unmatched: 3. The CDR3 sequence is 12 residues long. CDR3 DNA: TGTGCCAGCAGCGCAGGGGGCGTTGAGCAGTTCTTC. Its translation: CASSAGGVEQFF.

Here the CDR3 DNA reads TGCAGTGCTAGAGATCTGGGGCCACAGTTCTTC. Translation gives CSARDLGPQFF. The chain is built from TRBV20-1 and TRBJ2-1; tentatively, D is TRBD1 (5 bases). The CDR3 totals 11 residues. Germline loops: CDR1 DFQATT, CDR2 SNEGSKA (reference sequence). The germline V and J ends were trimmed by 0 bases and 13 bases, with 10 bases remaining between them.

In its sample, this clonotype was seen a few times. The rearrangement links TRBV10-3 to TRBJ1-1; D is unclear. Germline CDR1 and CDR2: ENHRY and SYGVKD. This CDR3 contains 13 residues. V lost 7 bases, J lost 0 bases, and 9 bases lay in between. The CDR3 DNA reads TGTGCCATCACTTTGAAGGTGAACACTGAAGCTTTCTTT. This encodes CAITLKVNTEAFF.

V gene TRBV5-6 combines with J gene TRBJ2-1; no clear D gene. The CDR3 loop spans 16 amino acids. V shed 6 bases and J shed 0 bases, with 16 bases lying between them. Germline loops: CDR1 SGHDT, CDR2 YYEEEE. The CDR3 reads CASIYLGQSSYNEQFF. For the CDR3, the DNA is TGTGCCAGCATCTACCTAGGGCAGAGCTCCTACAATGAGCAGTTCTTC.

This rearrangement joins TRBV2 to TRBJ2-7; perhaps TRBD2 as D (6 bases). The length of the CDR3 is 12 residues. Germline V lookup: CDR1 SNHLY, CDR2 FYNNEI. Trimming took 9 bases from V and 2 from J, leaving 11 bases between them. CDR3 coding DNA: TGTGCCAGTGGGCGGGGAGCCTACGAGCAGTACTTC. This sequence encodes CASGRGAYEQYF.

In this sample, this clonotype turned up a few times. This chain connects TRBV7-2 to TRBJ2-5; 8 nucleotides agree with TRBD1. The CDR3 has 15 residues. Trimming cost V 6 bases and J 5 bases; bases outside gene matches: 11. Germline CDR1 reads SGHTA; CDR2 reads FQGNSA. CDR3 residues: CASSKPRTGRETQYF. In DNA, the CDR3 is TGTGCCAGCAGTAAGCCTCGGACAGGGCGGGAGACCCAGTACTTC. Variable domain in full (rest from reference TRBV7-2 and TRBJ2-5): GAGVSQSPSNKVTEKGKDVELRCDPISGHTALYWYRQSLGQGLEFLIYFQGNSAPDKSGLPSDRFSAERTGGSVSTLTIQRTQQEDSAVYLCASSKPRTGRETQYFGPGTRLLVL.

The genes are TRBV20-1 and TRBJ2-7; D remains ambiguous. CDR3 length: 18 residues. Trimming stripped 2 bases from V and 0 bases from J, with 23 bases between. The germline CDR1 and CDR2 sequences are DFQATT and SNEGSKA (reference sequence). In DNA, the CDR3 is TGCAGTGCTAGAAGGGCGCCGATATCGAGTATCAACTCCTACGAGCAGTACTTC. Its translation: CSARRAPISSINSYEQYF.

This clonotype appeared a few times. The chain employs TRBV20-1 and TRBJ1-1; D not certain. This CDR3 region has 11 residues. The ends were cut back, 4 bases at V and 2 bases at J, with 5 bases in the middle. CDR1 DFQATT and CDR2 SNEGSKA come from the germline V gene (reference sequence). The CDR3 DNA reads TGCAGTGCTAAACCTAACACTGAAGCTTTCTTT. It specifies CSAKPNTEAFF.

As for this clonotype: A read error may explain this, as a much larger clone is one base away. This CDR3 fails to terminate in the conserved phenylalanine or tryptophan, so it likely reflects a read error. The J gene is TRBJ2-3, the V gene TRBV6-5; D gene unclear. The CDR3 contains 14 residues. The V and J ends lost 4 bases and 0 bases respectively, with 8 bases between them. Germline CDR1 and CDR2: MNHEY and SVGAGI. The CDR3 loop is CASSSGFSTDTQYS. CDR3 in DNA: TGTGCCAGCAGTTCCGGATTCAGCACAGATACGCAGTATTCT.

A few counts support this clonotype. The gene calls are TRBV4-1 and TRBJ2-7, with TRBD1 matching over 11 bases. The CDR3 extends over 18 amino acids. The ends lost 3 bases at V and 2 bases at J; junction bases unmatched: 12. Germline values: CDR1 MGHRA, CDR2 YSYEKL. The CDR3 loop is CASSHTRTGGIYAYEQYF. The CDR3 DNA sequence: TGCGCCAGCAGCCACACCCGGACAGGGGGCATTTATGCCTACGAGCAGTACTTC.

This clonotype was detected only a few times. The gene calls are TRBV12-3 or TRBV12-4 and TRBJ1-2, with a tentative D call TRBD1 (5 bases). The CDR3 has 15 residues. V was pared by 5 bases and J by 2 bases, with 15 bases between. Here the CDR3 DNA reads TGTGCCAGCAGTCCTACCGGGGCGAACAACTATGGCTACACCTTC. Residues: CASSPTGANNYGYTF.

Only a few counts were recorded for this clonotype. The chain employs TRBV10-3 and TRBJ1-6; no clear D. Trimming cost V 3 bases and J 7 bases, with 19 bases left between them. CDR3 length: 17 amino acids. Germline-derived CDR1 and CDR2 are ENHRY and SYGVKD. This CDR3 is CAISDWAARGGNSPLHF. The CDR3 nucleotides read TGTGCCATCAGTGATTGGGCCGCACGTGGAGGAAATTCACCCCTCCACTTT.

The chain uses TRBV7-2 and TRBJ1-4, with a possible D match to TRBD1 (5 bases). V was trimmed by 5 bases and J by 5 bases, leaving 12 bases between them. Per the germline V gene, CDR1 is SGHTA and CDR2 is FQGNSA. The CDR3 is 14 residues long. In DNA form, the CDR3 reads TGTGCCAGCAGCCGGGACGCACGGAATGAAAAACTGTTTTTT. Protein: CASSRDARNEKLFF.

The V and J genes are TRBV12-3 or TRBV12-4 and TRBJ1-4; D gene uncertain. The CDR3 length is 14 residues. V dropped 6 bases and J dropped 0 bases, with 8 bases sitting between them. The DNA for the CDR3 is TGTGCCAGCAGGCCCAAGGCAACTAATGAAAAACTGTTTTTT. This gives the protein CASRPKATNEKLFF.

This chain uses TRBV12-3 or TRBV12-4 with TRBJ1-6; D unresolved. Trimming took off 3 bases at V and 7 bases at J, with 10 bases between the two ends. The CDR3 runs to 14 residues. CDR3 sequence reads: CASSFQFGNSPLHF. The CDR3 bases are TGTGCCAGCAGTTTTCAATTTGGGAATTCACCCCTCCACTTT.

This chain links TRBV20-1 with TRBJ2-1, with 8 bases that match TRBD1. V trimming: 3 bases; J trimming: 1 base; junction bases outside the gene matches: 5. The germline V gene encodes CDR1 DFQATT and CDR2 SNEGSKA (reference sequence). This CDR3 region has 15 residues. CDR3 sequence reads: CSASPDRASYNEQFF. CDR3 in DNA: TGCAGTGCTAGCCCGGACAGGGCATCCTACAATGAGCAGTTCTTC.

CDR3 region: CASTSGTGPTDTQYF. In DNA form, the CDR3 reads TGTGCCAGCACGTCCGGGACAGGCCCGACAGATACGCAGTATTTT. The chain is built from TRBV28 and TRBJ2-3; 8 bases line up with TRBD1. CDR1 is MDHEN, CDR2 SYDVKM, per germline. Trimming took 7 bases from V and 3 from J; bases not matched to a gene: 9. This CDR3 contains 15 residues.